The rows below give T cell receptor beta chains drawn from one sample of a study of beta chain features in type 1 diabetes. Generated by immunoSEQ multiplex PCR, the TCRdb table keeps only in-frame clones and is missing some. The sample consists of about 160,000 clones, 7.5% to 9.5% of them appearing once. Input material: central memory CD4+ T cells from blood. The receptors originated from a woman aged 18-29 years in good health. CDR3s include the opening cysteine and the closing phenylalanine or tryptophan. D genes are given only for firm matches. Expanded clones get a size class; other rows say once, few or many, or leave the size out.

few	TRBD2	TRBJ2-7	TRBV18	TGTGCCAGCTCACAGGGAGGGGTCTCAGGCGAGCAGTACTTC	CASSQGGVSGEQYF
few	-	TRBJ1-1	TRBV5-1	TGCGCCAGCAGCTTGATCAGTGACACTGAAGCTTTCTTT	CASSLISDTEAFF
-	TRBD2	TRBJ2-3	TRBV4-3	TGCGCCAGCAGCCCGTCACTAGCGGGGCTCACAGATACGCAGTATTTT	CASSPSLAGLTDTQYF
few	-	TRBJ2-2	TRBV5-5	TGTGCCAGCAGCGCGCTGAGCGGTGGCGGGGAGCTGTTTTTT	CASSALSGGGELFF
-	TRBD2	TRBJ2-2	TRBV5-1	TGCGCCAGCAGCTTGGTAGGACTAGCCACGACCGGGGAGCTGTTTTTT	CASSLVGLATTGELFF
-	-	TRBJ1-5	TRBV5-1	TGCGCCAGCAGCGAGGGAGGGGATTATGGGCCCCAGCATTTT	CASSEGGDYGPQHF
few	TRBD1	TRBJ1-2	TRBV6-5	TGTGCCAGCAGTTTCTCCGATTCTGAGGGGGCCTATGGCTACACCTTC	CASSFSDSEGAYGYTF
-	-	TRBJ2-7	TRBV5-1	TGCGCCAGCAGTCGTATTGGGGAGGACGAGCAGTACTTC	CASSRIGEDEQYF
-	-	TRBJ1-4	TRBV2	TGTGCCAGCAGTGAGGGAGGAAGTGAAAAACTGTTTTTT	CASSEGGSEKLFF
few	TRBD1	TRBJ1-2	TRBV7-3	TGTGCCAGCAGCTTAGGAGGGGACAGGGGGCGCCTATATGGCTACACCTTC	CASSLGGDRGRLYGYTF
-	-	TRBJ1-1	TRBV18	TGTGCCAGCTCATTACCTAACAGGGTTTCTGAAGCTTTCTTT	CASSLPNRVSEAFF
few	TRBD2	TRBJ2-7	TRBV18	TGTGCCAGCTCACAAAACTCCCTGGCGGGAGGCGACCCGTCTACTGGGTACTTC	CASSQNSLAGGDPSTGYF
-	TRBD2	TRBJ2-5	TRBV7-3	TGTGCCAGCAGCTTAAGGGGGGGAGAGACCCAGTACTTC	CASSLRGGETQYF
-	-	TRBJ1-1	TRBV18	TGTGCCAGCTCACCACCGGGGGGGAACCGGAACACTGAAGCTTTCTTT	CASSPPGGNRNTEAFF
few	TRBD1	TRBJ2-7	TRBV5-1	TGCGCCAGCAGCGGCGGGACAGGGGGCCACGAGCAGTACTTC	CASSGGTGGHEQYF
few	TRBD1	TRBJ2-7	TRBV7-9	TGTGCCAGCAGCCGGAGATTACAGGGGGGCGAGCAGTACTTC	CASSRRLQGGEQYF
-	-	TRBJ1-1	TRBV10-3	TGTGCCATCAGTGAGCAGCGGAACACTGAAGCTTTCTTT	CAISEQRNTEAFF
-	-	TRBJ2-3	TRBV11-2	TGTGCCAGCAGCTCGGGGGGCGCGAGTTCAGATACGCAGTATTTT	CASSSGGASSDTQYF
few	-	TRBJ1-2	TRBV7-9	TGTGCCAGCAGCTCCCTGGGTGGGGAGAATGGCTACACCTTC	CASSSLGGENGYTF
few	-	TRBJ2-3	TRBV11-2	TGTGCCAGCAGCCCAACGCTAATTACAGATACGCAGTATTTT	CASSPTLITDTQYF
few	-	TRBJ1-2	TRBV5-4	TGTGCCAGCAGCGTTGGGGGGAGCGACTATGGCTACACCTTC	CASSVGGSDYGYTF
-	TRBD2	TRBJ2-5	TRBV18	TGTGCCAGCTCACTCGGGGGGAAAGAGACCCAGTACTTC	CASSLGGKETQYF
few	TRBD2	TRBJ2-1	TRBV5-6	TGTGCCAGCAGCTTTTGGTGGCTAGCGGGCTACAATGAGCAGTTCTTC	CASSFWWLAGYNEQFF
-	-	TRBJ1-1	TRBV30	TGTGCCTGGAGCGGACAGTCGGGTGAAGCTTTCTTT	CAWSGQSGEAFF
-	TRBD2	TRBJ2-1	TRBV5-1	TGCGCCAGCAGCCCTAAGACTAGCGCCTACAATGAGCAGTTCTTC	CASSPKTSAYNEQFF
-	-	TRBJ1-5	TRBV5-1	TGCGCCAGCAGCTTTGGCCGAGGGACAAACCCCAATCAGCCCCAGCATTTT	CASSFGRGTNPNQPQHF
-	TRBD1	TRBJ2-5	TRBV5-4	TGTGCCAGCAGCCCAGGGGGCATAGGCCAAGAGACCCAGTACTTC	CASSPGGIGQETQYF
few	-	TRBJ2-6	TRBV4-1	TGCGCCAGCAGCCACTCCAGGGGTCCTGCTCTAGCTGGGGCCAACGTCCTGACTTTC	CASSHSRGPALAGANVLTF
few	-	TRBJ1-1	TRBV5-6	TGTGCCAGCACCCGTAACACTGAAGCTTTCTTT	CASTRNTEAFF
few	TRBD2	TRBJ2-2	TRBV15	TGTGCCACCAGCAGGGTTTACGGGGGGGGCTTCGGGGAGCTGTTTTTT	CATSRVYGGGFGELFF
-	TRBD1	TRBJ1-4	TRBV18	TGTGCCAGCTCACCAGGACAGGGAAGTGAAAAACTGTTTTTT	CASSPGQGSEKLFF
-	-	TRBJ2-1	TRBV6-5	TGTGCCAGCAGTTACGTGGGAGGTGTTGATGAGCAGTTCTTC	CASSYVGGVDEQFF
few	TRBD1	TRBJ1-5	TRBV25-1	TGTGCCAGCAGTGACATACAGGGGGGAAGCAATCAGCCCCAGCATTTT	CASSDIQGGSNQPQHF
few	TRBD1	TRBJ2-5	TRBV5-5	TGTGCCAGCAGCCCGGACAGGGGCGCCGGGACCCAGTACTTC	CASSPDRGAGTQYF
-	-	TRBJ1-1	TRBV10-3	TGTGCCATCGGAGCGAACACTGAAGCTTTCTTT	CAIGANTEAFF
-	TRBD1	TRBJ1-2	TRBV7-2	TGTGCCAGCAGCTTGAGCAGGGGGCTCAACTATGGCTACACCTTC	CASSLSRGLNYGYTF
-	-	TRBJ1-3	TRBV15	TGTGCCACCAGCAGAGAACAAACAGTCGGAAACACCATATATTTT	CATSREQTVGNTIYF
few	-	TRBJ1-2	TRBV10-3	TGTGCCATCATGGCGGGGGTAGAGGGCTACACCTTC	CAIMAGVEGYTF
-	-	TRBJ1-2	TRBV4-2	TGTGCCAGCAGCCAGAACTTGGGAAGGCAGGGAAGGGGCTACACCTTC	CASSQNLGRQGRGYTF
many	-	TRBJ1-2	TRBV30	TGTGCCTGGAGTGTACATAGTACTCGGGCCTTC	CAWSVHSTRAF
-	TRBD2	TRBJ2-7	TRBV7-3	TGTGCCAGCAGCGCCGGTCCTAGCGGGGGGGCCTACGAGCAGTACTTC	CASSAGPSGGAYEQYF
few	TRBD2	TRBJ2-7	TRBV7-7	TGTGCTAGCAGCTTAGCCTCACGGCTAGCGGATTCCTACGAGCAGTACTTC	CASSLASRLADSYEQYF
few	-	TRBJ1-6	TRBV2	TGTGCCACCACCGGGACGGGGGATTCACCCCTCCACTTT	CATTGTGDSPLHF
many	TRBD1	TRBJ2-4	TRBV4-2	TGTGCCAGCAGCCAAAGGACAGGGAAAAACATTCAGTACTTC	CASSQRTGKNIQYF
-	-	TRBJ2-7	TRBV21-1	TGTGCCAGCAGCAAACAGGGGCTAGCGGCCTACGAGCAGTACTTC	CASSKQGLAAYEQYF
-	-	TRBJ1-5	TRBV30	TGTGCCTGGAGTGGCGGCTCTGGTCAGCCCCAGCATTTT	CAWSGGSGQPQHF
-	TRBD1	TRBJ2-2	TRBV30	TGTGCCTGGGACCGGACAGGGGGGATCACCGGGGAGCTGTTTTTT	CAWDRTGGITGELFF
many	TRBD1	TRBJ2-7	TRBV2	TGTGCCAGCAGTGAAGGGGACAGGGGCGAGCAGTACTTC	CASSEGDRGEQYF